A selection of T cell receptor beta chains follows, all from one sample in a study of T cell responses to AZD1222 COVID-19 vaccine. Clones were read by immunoSEQ multiplex PCR, and TCRdb kept only the in-frame ones, dropping some. The repertoire has under 200,000 clones, 88% of them found once; the top ten carry roughly 26%. The material was peripheral blood, obtained 28 days after the second AZD1222 dose. The receptors were gathered from an adult who received the AZD1222 COVID-19 vaccine. Each CDR3 is given with its conserved first and last residue. The D gene is left open where the match is weak. Only part of the rows carry a size: once, few, many, or a class if the clone is expanded.

length: 12; D: .; V: TRBV28; size: few; J: TRBJ1-1; CDR3: CASYGLNTEAFF; DNA: TGTGCCAGCTATGGGCTGAACACTGAAGCTTTCTTT
length: 15; D: TRBD2; V: TRBV7-3; size: .; J: TRBJ2-3; CDR3: CASSLFSGSGDTQYF; DNA: TGTGCCAGCAGCTTATTTAGCGGGTCGGGAGATACGCAGTATTTT
length: 11; D: .; V: TRBV2; size: .; J: TRBJ2-1; CDR3: CASSVRIEQFF; DNA: TGTGCCAGCAGTGTTAGGATTGAGCAGTTCTTC
length: 13; D: TRBD2; V: TRBV10-3; size: .; J: TRBJ2-1; CDR3: CAIQLAGGDEQFF; DNA: TGTGCCATTCAACTAGCGGGGGGCGATGAGCAGTTCTTC
length: 12; D: .; V: TRBV28; size: once; J: TRBJ1-5; CDR3: CASSLTGQPQHF; DNA: TGTGCCAGCAGTTTAACGGGTCAGCCCCAGCATTTT
length: 12; D: .; V: TRBV7-2; size: once; J: TRBJ1-2; CDR3: CASRPGLGGYTF; DNA: TGTGCCAGCAGGCCGGGATTGGGAGGCTACACCTTC
length: 15; D: .; V: TRBV12-5; size: .; J: TRBJ2-2; CDR3: CASGPGVANTGELFF; DNA: TGTGCTAGTGGCCCGGGGGTCGCGAACACCGGGGAGCTGTTTTTT
length: 12; D: .; V: TRBV29-1; size: once; J: TRBJ2-7; CDR3: CSVVRGRYEQYF; DNA: TGCAGCGTTGTCAGGGGAAGGTACGAGCAGTACTTC
length: 13; D: .; V: TRBV7-9; size: .; J: TRBJ2-3; CDR3: CASSSLGADTQYF; DNA: TGTGCCAGCAGCTCCTTGGGGGCAGATACGCAGTATTTT
length: 14; D: .; V: TRBV6-1; size: .; J: TRBJ2-2; CDR3: CASATRGSTGELFF; DNA: TGTGCCAGCGCCACCAGGGGTTCCACCGGGGAGCTGTTTTTT
length: 14; D: .; V: TRBV30; size: .; J: TRBJ2-1; CDR3: CAWVDWGRRDEQFF; DNA: TGTGCCTGGGTGGATTGGGGGAGAAGGGATGAGCAGTTCTTC
length: 15; D: TRBD2; V: TRBV27; size: .; J: TRBJ2-3; CDR3: CASSPIGRATDTQYF; DNA: TGTGCCAGCAGTCCCATCGGGAGGGCCACAGATACGCAGTATTTT
length: 14; D: .; V: TRBV19; size: .; J: TRBJ2-7; CDR3: CASSIRPSSYEQYF; DNA: TGTGCCAGTAGTATAAGGCCGAGCTCCTACGAGCAGTACTTC
length: 17; D: .; V: TRBV28; size: .; J: TRBJ1-2; CDR3: CASSLSGFRGRGDGYTF; DNA: TGTGCCAGCAGTTTATCGGGTTTTCGGGGGCGTGGGGATGGCTACACCTTC
length: 14; D: .; V: TRBV28; size: .; J: TRBJ2-4; CDR3: CASSLSIAKNIQYF; DNA: TGTGCCAGCAGTTTGAGCATAGCCAAAAACATTCAGTACTTC
length: 18; D: TRBD1; V: TRBV7-7; size: .; J: TRBJ2-5; CDR3: CASSPGGAGPLSQETQYF; DNA: TGTGCTAGCAGCCCAGGGGGCGCCGGCCCCCTGTCCCAAGAGACCCAGTACTTC
length: 15; D: .; V: TRBV6-4; size: .; J: TRBJ2-7; CDR3: CASSVAASEAREQYF; DNA: TGTGCCAGCAGTGTTGCGGCTAGCGAGGCTCGAGAGCAGTACTTC
length: 12; D: .; V: TRBV18; size: few; J: TRBJ2-5; CDR3: CASSPDQETQYF; DNA: TGTGCCAGCTCACCGGACCAAGAGACCCAGTACTTC
length: 14; D: .; V: TRBV19; size: once; J: TRBJ2-2; CDR3: CASTINRVPGELFF; DNA: TGTGCCAGTACCATCAACAGGGTCCCCGGGGAGCTGTTTTTT
length: 16; D: .; V: TRBV4-3; size: .; J: TRBJ2-7; CDR3: CASSQDVNERVGEQYF; DNA: TGCGCCAGCAGCCAAGATGTCAACGAAAGGGTAGGCGAGCAGTACTTC
length: 19; D: TRBD2; V: TRBV19; size: .; J: TRBJ2-6; CDR3: CASSARGRAGDSGANVLTF; DNA: TGTGCCAGTAGTGCCCGTGGGCGGGCGGGAGATTCTGGGGCCAACGTCCTGACTTTC
length: 19; D: TRBD2; V: TRBV4-3; size: .; J: TRBJ2-3; CDR3: CASSQDRAGLALARNTQYF; DNA: TGCGCCAGCAGCCAAGATAGAGCGGGACTAGCCCTCGCTCGGAATACGCAGTATTTT
length: 12; D: .; V: TRBV30; size: .; J: TRBJ1-5; CDR3: CAWSGASQPQHF; DNA: TGTGCCTGGAGTGGGGCTTCTCAGCCCCAGCATTTT
length: 15; D: .; V: TRBV13; size: .; J: TRBJ2-7; CDR3: CASSPDRAPAHEQYF; DNA: TGTGCCAGCAGCCCCGACCGGGCCCCTGCCCACGAGCAGTACTTC
length: 11; D: .; V: TRBV6-5; size: .; J: TRBJ2-5; CDR3: CASRQWETQYF; DNA: TGTGCCAGCAGGCAATGGGAGACCCAGTACTTC
length: 14; D: TRBD1; V: TRBV5-1; size: .; J: TRBJ2-7; CDR3: CASSFTGGYYEQYF; DNA: TGCGCCAGCAGCTTTACAGGGGGGTATTACGAGCAGTACTTC
length: 15; D: .; V: TRBV28; size: .; J: TRBJ2-1; CDR3: CASSLQRNPYNEQFF; DNA: TGTGCCAGCAGCCTTCAGCGTAACCCCTACAATGAGCAGTTCTTC
length: 15; D: TRBD1; V: TRBV28; size: .; J: TRBJ1-5; CDR3: CASSFQQGAGQPQHF; DNA: TGTGCCAGCAGTTTCCAACAGGGGGCCGGTCAGCCCCAGCATTTT
length: 12; D: TRBD1; V: TRBV10-3; size: .; J: TRBJ2-4; CDR3: CAISQGANIQYF; DNA: TGTGCCATCAGCCAGGGGGCTAACATTCAGTACTTC
length: 15; D: TRBD2; V: TRBV7-2; size: .; J: TRBJ2-7; CDR3: CASSLLLAGGFEQYF; DNA: TGTGCCAGCAGCTTACTACTAGCGGGGGGGTTCGAGCAGTACTTC
length: 15; D: .; V: TRBV7-3; size: once; J: TRBJ2-3; CDR3: CASSLSSLSTDTQYF; DNA: TGTGCCAGCAGCTTAAGTAGTCTTAGCACAGATACGCAGTATTTT
length: 14; D: TRBD1; V: TRBV7-9; size: .; J: TRBJ1-4; CDR3: CASSSRTGDEKLFF; DNA: TGTGCCAGCAGCTCACGGACAGGGGATGAAAAACTGTTTTTT
length: 13; D: TRBD1; V: TRBV5-4; size: few; J: TRBJ2-1; CDR3: CASSLTGGNEQFF; DNA: TGTGCCAGCAGCTTGACAGGGGGCAATGAGCAGTTCTTC
length: 16; D: TRBD2; V: TRBV19; size: .; J: TRBJ2-1; CDR3: CASTPVSGSDNNEQFF; DNA: TGTGCCAGTACCCCAGTCAGCGGGAGTGACAACAATGAGCAGTTCTTC
length: 16; D: TRBD2; V: TRBV25-1; size: .; J: TRBJ2-5; CDR3: CASSEGSGEAGETQYF; DNA: TGTGCCAGCAGTGAAGGTAGCGGGGAAGCGGGGGAGACCCAGTACTTC
length: 13; D: .; V: TRBV6-5; size: .; J: TRBJ2-7; CDR3: CASRPPGAGEQYF; DNA: TGTGCCAGCCGACCCCCAGGGGCTGGGGAGCAGTACTTC
length: 14; D: TRBD1; V: TRBV7-2; size: .; J: TRBJ2-7; CDR3: CASSLADRVHEQYF; DNA: TGTGCCAGCAGCTTAGCAGACAGGGTCCACGAGCAGTACTTC
length: 14; D: .; V: TRBV7-9; size: few; J: TRBJ2-7; CDR3: CASSPHALDYEQYF; DNA: TGTGCCAGCAGCCCTCACGCCCTGGACTACGAGCAGTACTTC
length: 16; D: TRBD1; V: TRBV19; size: .; J: TRBJ2-3; CDR3: CASSRPPGQGTDTQYF; DNA: TGTGCCAGTAGTAGACCTCCGGGACAGGGTACAGATACGCAGTATTTT
length: 14; D: .; V: TRBV24-1; size: .; J: TRBJ2-7; CDR3: CATSENLPSREQYF; DNA: TGTGCCACCAGTGAAAACCTCCCAAGTCGCGAGCAGTACTTC
length: 12; D: .; V: TRBV7-2; size: .; J: TRBJ2-7; CDR3: CASSLGSGNQYF; DNA: TGTGCCAGCAGCTTGGGGTCTGGTAATCAGTACTTC
length: 15; D: TRBD2; V: TRBV5-1; size: .; J: TRBJ2-3; CDR3: CASSFGLAVTDTQYF; DNA: TGCGCCAGCAGCTTCGGGCTAGCGGTCACAGATACGCAGTATTTT
length: 15; D: .; V: TRBV25-1; size: .; J: TRBJ1-6; CDR3: CASSERLGRESPLHF; DNA: TGTGCCAGCAGTGAACGATTGGGGAGGGAGTCACCCCTCCACTTT
length: 16; D: TRBD2; V: TRBV7-2; size: .; J: TRBJ2-4; CDR3: CASSLFPSGNKNIQYF; DNA: TGTGCCAGCAGCTTATTTCCTAGCGGGAACAAAAACATTCAGTACTTC
length: 13; D: TRBD1; V: TRBV6-5; size: .; J: TRBJ2-7; CDR3: CATDRGQSYEQYF; DNA: TGTGCGACCGACAGGGGGCAATCCTACGAGCAGTACTTC
length: 15; D: .; V: TRBV7-9; size: few; J: TRBJ2-4; CDR3: CASSTTLAAKNIQYF; DNA: TGTGCCAGCAGCACGACCTTAGCGGCCAAAAACATTCAGTACTTC
length: 13; D: .; V: TRBV5-5; size: few; J: TRBJ2-7; CDR3: CASSLREQNEQYF; DNA: TGTGCCAGCAGCTTGAGAGAACAGAACGAGCAGTACTTC
length: 17; D: .; V: TRBV4-3; size: .; J: TRBJ2-6; CDR3: CASSQDLGRTGANVLTF; DNA: TGCGCCAGCAGCCAAGATCTAGGCAGAACAGGGGCCAACGTCCTGACTTTC
length: 12; D: .; V: TRBV2; size: .; J: TRBJ2-3; CDR3: CASSSHADTQYF; DNA: TGTGCCAGCAGCTCTCACGCAGATACGCAGTATTTT
length: 14; D: .; V: TRBV19; size: few; J: TRBJ1-1; CDR3: CASSPWGGNTEAFF; DNA: TGTGCCAGTAGTCCCTGGGGCGGGAACACTGAAGCTTTCTTT
length: 11; D: .; V: TRBV12-3/TRBV12-4; size: .; J: TRBJ1-1; CDR3: CASSLGPEAFF; DNA: TGTGCCAGCAGTTTAGGGCCTGAAGCTTTCTTT
length: 18; D: TRBD2; V: TRBV13; size: .; J: TRBJ2-5; CDR3: CASSSGILAGGRRETQYF; DNA: TGTGCCAGCAGCTCGGGGATACTAGCGGGAGGGCGGCGAGAGACCCAGTACTTC
length: 16; D: TRBD2; V: TRBV19; size: once; J: TRBJ2-1; CDR3: CASRPLAVQSYNEQFF; DNA: TGTGCCAGTAGGCCACTAGCGGTCCAATCCTACAATGAGCAGTTCTTC
length: 11; D: .; V: TRBV20-1; size: .; J: TRBJ2-1; CDR3: CSATTSNEQFF; DNA: TGCAGTGCTACTACAAGCAATGAGCAGTTCTTC
length: 14; D: TRBD2; V: TRBV7-9; size: .; J: TRBJ2-7; CDR3: CASSQGLAFYEQYF; DNA: TGTGCCAGCAGCCAGGGACTAGCGTTTTACGAGCAGTACTTC